This T cell receptor (beta chain) came from a study of human T cells and chemical hapten exposure. Noted time point: pre-sensitization, week 0. Treatment given: therapeutic diphenylcyclopropenone sensitization with weekly scalp DPC. MiXCR was run by TCRdb on the RACE reads, yielding one entry per CDR3 protein. The sample includes 300,000 to 400,000 distinct CDR3 sequences, less than 6.5% of them seen just once. The CDR3 is 14 residues long. CDR1 MNHEY and CDR2 SVGAGI come from the germline V gene. The germline V and J ends were trimmed by 5 bases and 6 bases, with 13 bases remaining between them. This TCR was sampled from a woman aged 45-60 years with alopecia areata. Some clones in this sample may be carry-over from other donors' samples. Sequenced here: whole blood, sampled in connection with sensitization to the hapten diphenylcyclopropenone (DPC). V and J are TRBV6-5 and TRBJ2-2; D gene ambiguous. This chain's CDR3 is CASSPGGTSGELFF. CDR3 sequence (DNA): TGTGCCAGCAGTCCGGGCGGTACTTCCGGGGAGCTGTTTTTT.